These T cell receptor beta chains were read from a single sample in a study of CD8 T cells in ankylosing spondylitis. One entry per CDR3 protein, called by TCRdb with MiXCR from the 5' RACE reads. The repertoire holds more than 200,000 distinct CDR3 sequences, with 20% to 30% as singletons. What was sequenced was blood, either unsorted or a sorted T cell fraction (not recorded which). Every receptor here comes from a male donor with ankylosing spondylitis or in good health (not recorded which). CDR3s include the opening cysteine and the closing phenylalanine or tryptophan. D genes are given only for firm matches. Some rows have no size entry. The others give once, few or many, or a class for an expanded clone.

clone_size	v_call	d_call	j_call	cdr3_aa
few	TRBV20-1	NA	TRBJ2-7	CSARGGGAMYEQYF
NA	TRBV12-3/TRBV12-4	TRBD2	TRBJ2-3	CASSLGTSGSTDTQYF
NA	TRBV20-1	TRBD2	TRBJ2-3	CSATPTSGGLGFADTQYF
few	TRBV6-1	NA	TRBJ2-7	CASRSTDPYEQYF
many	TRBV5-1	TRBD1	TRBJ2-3	CASSQPGQGADTQYF
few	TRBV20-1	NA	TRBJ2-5	CSATRGTRGETQYF
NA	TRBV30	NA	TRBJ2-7	CAWSVFLGDYEQYF
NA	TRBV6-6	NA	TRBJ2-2	CASRASNTGELFF
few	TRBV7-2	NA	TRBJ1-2	CASSFGRGANYGYTF
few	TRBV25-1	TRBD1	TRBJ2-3	CASSETRGLMTDTQYF
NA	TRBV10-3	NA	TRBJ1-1	CAISVSGSNTEAFF
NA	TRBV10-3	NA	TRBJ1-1	CAIRGKVKGGDGEAFF
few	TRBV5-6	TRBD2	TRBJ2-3	CASSELGVAGGRTDTQYF
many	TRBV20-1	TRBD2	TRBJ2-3	CSANKQRGGLDTQYF
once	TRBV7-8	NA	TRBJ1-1	CASSLGGANTEAFF
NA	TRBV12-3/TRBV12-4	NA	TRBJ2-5	CASRSTNQETQYF
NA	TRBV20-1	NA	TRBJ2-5	CSASSPVQETQYF
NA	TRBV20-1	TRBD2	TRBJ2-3	CSARDARAGGYTDTQYF
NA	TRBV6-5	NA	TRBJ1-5	CASSYGGNGQPQHF
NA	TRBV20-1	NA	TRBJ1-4	CSARTSPGLELFF
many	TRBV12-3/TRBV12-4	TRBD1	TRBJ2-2	CASNPGQGGTGELFF
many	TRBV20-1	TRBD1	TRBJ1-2	CSARVTGGQDYGYTF
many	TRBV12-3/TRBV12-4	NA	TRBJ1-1	CASTLGVRSETFF
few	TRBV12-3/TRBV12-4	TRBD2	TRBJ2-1	CASRTTSVYNEQFF
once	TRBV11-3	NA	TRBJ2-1	CASSLVAEYNEQFF
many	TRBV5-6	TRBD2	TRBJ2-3	CASSLPGLAISDTQYF
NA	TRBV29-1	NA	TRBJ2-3	CSVGTAQIRAQYF
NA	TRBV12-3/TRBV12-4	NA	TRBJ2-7	CASTPTGLEDEQYF
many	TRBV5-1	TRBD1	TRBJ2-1	CASSKGQGWQFF
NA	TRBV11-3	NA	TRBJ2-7	CASSHPLRTEWYEQYF
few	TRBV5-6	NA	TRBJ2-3	CASSLGPIGNTQYF
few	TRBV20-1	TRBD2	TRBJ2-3	CSAYLLAGGFTDTQYF
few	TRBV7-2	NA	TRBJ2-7	CASSSIWGPGEQYF
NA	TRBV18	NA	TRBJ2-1	CASSPSQVGDEQFF
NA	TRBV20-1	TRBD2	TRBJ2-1	CSARGSRGGVNEQFF
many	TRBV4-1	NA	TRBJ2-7	CASSQDSGFEQYF
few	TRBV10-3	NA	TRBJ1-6	CAISESTGSVSPLHF
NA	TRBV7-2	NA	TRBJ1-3	CASSLVGGSGNTIYF